This T cell receptor beta chain was obtained from a study of cytomegalovirus exposure and HLA in healthy donors. The study ran its PCR with 60 Vbeta and 13 Jbeta primers. This table comes from immunoSEQ multiplex PCR, and its TCRdb copy is limited to in-frame clones, with some not included. This sample has around 180,000 clones, with 77% found just once. A word on this clone: No antigen is known for it.

The germline gives CDR1 SGHTA, CDR2 FQGNSA. V was trimmed by 2 bases and J by 15 bases, leaving 25 bases between them. The CDR3 loop spans 16 amino acids. The study's findings and limits: Roughly even sequencing depth across donors was the assumption behind the presence/absence analyses. Testing in vitro showed a few CMV-associated chains specific for CMV antigens.

The specimen sequenced was PBMCs. The sequence derives from a woman in her 30s in good health and CMV-seropositive. The rearrangement uses TRBV7-2 and TRBJ1-4; no firm D call. For the CDR3, the DNA is TGTGCCAGCAGCTTACTAATCGGGGTAACCGGGTCCTCATTGTTTTTT. This gives the protein CASSLLIGVTGSSLFF.